The text below deals with one T cell receptor beta chain. Its specificity is unknown. The data were taken from a study of response to subunit inactivated influenza vaccine. Overall study results and limits: Authors proposed each seasonal influenza vaccination draws in few new T cells.

Via MiXCR, TCRdb re-called the RT-PCR reads, giving one row per CDR3 protein. The sample lists under 500,000 distinct CDR3 sequences, around 9.9% occurring once. Between the trimmed V and J ends, which lost 5 bases and 5 bases, there was a span of 16 bases. The CDR3 sequence is 14 residues long. Germline CDR1 reads SGHTA; CDR2 reads FQGNSA. The chain uses TRBV7-2 and TRBJ2-7; D perhaps matches TRBD2 (7 bases). The sequencing used PBMCs from blood, collected 35 to 45 days after vaccination. The receptor was isolated from a man aged 45-60 years who received an inactivated influenza vaccine. The CDR3 reads CASSPSGGLDEQYF. The CDR3 DNA reads TGTGCCAGCAGCCCATCCGGGGGGCTGGACGAGCAGTACTTC.